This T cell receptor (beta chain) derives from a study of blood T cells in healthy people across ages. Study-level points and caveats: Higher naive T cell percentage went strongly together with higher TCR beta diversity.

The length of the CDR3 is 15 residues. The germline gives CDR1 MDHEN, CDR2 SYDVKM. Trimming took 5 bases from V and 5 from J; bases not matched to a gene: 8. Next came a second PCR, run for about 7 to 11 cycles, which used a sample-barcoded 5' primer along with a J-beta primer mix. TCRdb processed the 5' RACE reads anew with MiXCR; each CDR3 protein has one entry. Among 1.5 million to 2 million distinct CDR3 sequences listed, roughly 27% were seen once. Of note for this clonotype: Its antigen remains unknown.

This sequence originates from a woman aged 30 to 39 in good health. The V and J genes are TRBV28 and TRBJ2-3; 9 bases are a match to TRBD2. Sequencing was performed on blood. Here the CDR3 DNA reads TGTGCCAGCAGTCGCGCGGGGGGGCAAGTAGATACGCAGTATTTT. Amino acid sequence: CASSRAGGQVDTQYF.